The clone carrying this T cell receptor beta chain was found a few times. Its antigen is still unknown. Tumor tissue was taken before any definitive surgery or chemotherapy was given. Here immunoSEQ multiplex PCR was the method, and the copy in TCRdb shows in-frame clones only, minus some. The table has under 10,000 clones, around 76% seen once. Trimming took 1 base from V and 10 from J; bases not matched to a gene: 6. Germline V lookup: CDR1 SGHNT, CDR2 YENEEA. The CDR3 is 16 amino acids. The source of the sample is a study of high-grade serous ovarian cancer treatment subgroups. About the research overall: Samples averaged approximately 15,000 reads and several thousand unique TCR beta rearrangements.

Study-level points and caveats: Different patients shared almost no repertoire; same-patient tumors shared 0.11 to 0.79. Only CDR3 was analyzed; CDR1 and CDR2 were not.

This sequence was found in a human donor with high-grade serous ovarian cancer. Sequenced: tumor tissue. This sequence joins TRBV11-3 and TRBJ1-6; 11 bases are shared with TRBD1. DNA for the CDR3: TGTGCCAGCAGCTTAGTACGGGACAGGGGGTCCTCACCCCTCCACTTT. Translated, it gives CASSLVRDRGSSPLHF.